The 3 T cell receptor beta chains below all came from one sample that was sequenced in a study of blood T cell repertoires in COVID-19. Produced via immunoSEQ multiplex PCR; TCRdb's table is partial and in-frame only. The table includes over 250,000 clones, approximately 90% detected once. Source material: PBMCs or T cells enriched from blood (not recorded which). The receptors originated from a woman aged 60-75 years in a cohort exposed to, infected with or recovered from COVID-19 (not recorded which).

The V gene is TRBV2, the J gene TRBJ2-3; 10 bases line up with TRBD2. CDR3 length: 15 amino acids. The trim removed 8 bases at V and 9 bases at J, leaving 14 bases unmatched. From germline, CDR1 is SNHLY and CDR2 FYNNEI. CDR3 DNA: TGTGCCAGCCTGAAAGGTCTAGCGGGAGTCGAAACGCAGTATTTT. Translation: CASLKGLAGVETQYF. Supplemented by reference TRBV2 and TRBJ2-3, the full variable domain reads EPEVTQTPSHQVTQMGQEVILRCVPISNHLYFYWYRQILGQKVEFLVSFYNNEISEKSEIFDDQFSVERPDGSNFTLKIRSTKLEDSAMYFCASLKGLAGVETQYFGPGTRLTVL.

The chain uses TRBV30 and TRBJ2-1, with unresolved D. There are 13 residues in the CDR3. Germline V gives CDR1 GTSNPN, CDR2 SVGIG (reference sequence). The V end lost 2 bases, the J end lost 9 bases, and 14 bases lay between the germline ends. The DNA for the CDR3 is TGTGCCTGGAGTCCGTACGAGGTTACTGAGCAGTTCTTC. It is translated as CAWSPYEVTEQFF. The whole variable domain, filled in from reference TRBV30 and TRBJ2-1, reads SQTIHQWPATLVQPVGSPLSLECTVEGTSNPNLYWYRQAAGRGLQLLFYSVGIGQISSEVPQNLSASRPQDRQFILSSKKLLLSDSGFYLCAWSPYEVTEQFFGPGTRLTVL.

The V and J genes are TRBV7-2 and TRBJ2-2; possible D gene TRBD2, 6 bases. The germline CDR1 and CDR2 sequences are SGHTA and FQGNSA. This CDR3 region has 15 residues. V was cut by 1 base and J by 1 base, with 7 bases left in between. The CDR3 sequence is CASSLGGMNTGELFF. The CDR3 DNA is TGTGCCAGCAGCTTAGGCGGGATGAACACCGGGGAGCTGTTTTTT.